The 18 T cell receptor beta chains below were found in one sample sequenced in a study of CD8+ T cells in alopecia areata. As the sequencing template, cDNA was produced by extracting RNA and reverse transcribing it. Assay: immunoSEQ multiplex PCR; the TCRdb copy retains only in-frame clones and omits some. Here the sample spans 110,000 to 150,000 clones, around 51% being singletons. The source material was CD4+ T cells sorted from blood, sampled at week 0. The receptors stem from a human donor with alopecia areata.

The chain is built from TRBV27 and TRBJ1-4; TRBD1 is a possible D gene (5 bases). Germline V gene data show CDR1 as MNHEY and CDR2 as SMNVEV (reference sequence). CDR3 length: 13 amino acids. V was shortened by 6 bases and J by 7 bases, with 12 bases between the two germline ends. The CDR3: CASRTGALEKLFF. The CDR3 DNA is TGTGCCAGCAGAACCGGGGCCCTTGAAAAACTGTTTTTT.

The chain recombines TRBV7-2 with TRBJ2-7; D unclear. Germline V gene sequence: CDR1 SGHTA, CDR2 FQGNSA. Trimming removed 1 base from V and 5 bases from J, with 9 bases in between. The CDR3 has 13 residues. This CDR3 is CASSLGPWNEQYF. The CDR3 nucleotides read TGTGCCAGCAGCTTAGGCCCTTGGAACGAGCAGTACTTC.

This chain joins TRBV15 and TRBJ2-2, with D possibly being TRBD1 (6 bases). V lost 6 bases, J lost 3 bases, and 11 bases lay in between. This CDR3 is built from 14 residues. CDR1 is LNHNV and CDR2 is YYDKDF in the germline V gene (reference sequence). The CDR3 DNA is TGTGCCACCAGATTACAGGGCTACACCGGGGAGCTGTTTTTT. Protein product: CATRLQGYTGELFF.

This rearrangement joins TRBV7-2 to TRBJ2-2, with D uncertain. The germline gives CDR1 SGHTA, CDR2 FQGNSA. The CDR3 loop spans 14 amino acids. Deletions cut 4 bases from V and 4 bases from J, with 10 bases between. DNA for the CDR3: TGTGCCAGCAGCTACTCACACACCACCGGGGAGCTGTTTTTT. It encodes CASSYSHTTGELFF.

The rearrangement links TRBV6-6 to TRBJ2-7; the D call may be TRBD1 or TRBD2 (5 bases each). Germline assignment: CDR1 MNHNY and CDR2 SVGAGI (reference sequence). The CDR3 is 11 amino acids. V lost 6 bases and J lost 7, with 10 bases in between. The CDR3 nucleotides read TGTGCCAGCAGCCCGGGACGGGAGCAGTACTTC. Its protein product is CASSPGREQYF.

The chain couples TRBV7-9 to TRBJ2-5; D unresolved. The CDR3 contains 12 residues. CDR1 and CDR2 (germline): SEHNR, FQNEAQ (reference sequence). The V end lost 5 bases, the J end lost 5 bases, and 9 bases lay between the germline ends. The CDR3 region is CASSQIRETQYF. CDR3 bases: TGTGCCAGCAGCCAAATTAGGGAGACCCAGTACTTC.

The chain is built from TRBV4-3 and TRBJ2-1; 8 nucleotides align to TRBD2. Germline trimming cut 2 bases from V and 8 bases from J; bases unmatched to any gene: 2. The length of the CDR3 is 13 residues. Germline assignment: CDR1 LGHNA and CDR2 YSLEER. CDR3 region: CASSQLAGYEQFF. DNA for the CDR3: TGCGCCAGCAGCCAACTAGCGGGTTATGAGCAGTTCTTC.

This chain links TRBV29-1 with TRBJ2-1; D not resolved. Trimming removed 2 bases from V and 10 bases from J, with 9 bases in between. The CDR3 is 11 amino acids. Germline CDR1 and CDR2: SQVTM and ANQGSEA. The CDR3 protein is CSVEFGEEQFF. In nucleotides, the CDR3 is TGCAGCGTTGAATTTGGAGAGGAGCAGTTCTTC.

This clone showed up just a few times. V and J are TRBV29-1 and TRBJ2-4; D perhaps matches TRBD2 (6 bases). The CDR3 is made up of 16 amino acids. The V end lost 7 bases, the J end lost 6 bases, and 25 bases lay between the germline ends. CDR1 SQVTM and CDR2 ANQGSEA come from the germline V gene. The chain's CDR3 is CSATGDSLFGANIQYF. The CDR3 nucleotides read TGCAGCGCCACCGGGGACTCCCTCTTTGGCGCAAACATTCAGTACTTC.

The V gene is TRBV29-1, the J gene TRBJ2-1; 8 nucleotides line up with TRBD2. Germline assignment: CDR1 SQVTM and CDR2 ANQGSEA. V shed 1 base and J 7 bases; nucleotides not matched to a gene: 12. The CDR3 is 16 amino acids. CDR3 sequence reads: CSVEGASSGIRNEQFF. Here the CDR3 DNA reads TGCAGCGTTGAAGGGGCGAGTAGCGGGATTCGAAATGAGCAGTTCTTC.

This clone was recorded a few times. The V and J genes are TRBV7-8 and TRBJ2-5; the D is unclear. Trimming pared 5 bases from V and 8 bases from J, leaving 15 bases between. Germline CDR1 and CDR2: SGHVS and FQNEAQ. The CDR3 totals 13 residues. This CDR3 reads CASSPVRSATQYF. The CDR3 coding sequence is TGTGCCAGCAGCCCCGTAAGGTCTGCTACCCAGTACTTC.

A few counts support this clone. The chain uses TRBV29-1 and TRBJ2-7; 11 positions agree with TRBD2. J lost 4 bases, V lost 4 bases, and 9 bases had no gene match. This CDR3 has 15 residues. Germline V CDR1 and CDR2: SQVTM, ANQGSEA. The CDR3 DNA reads as TGCAGCGTTGCCCTTTCAACTAGCGGGAGTTACGAGCAGTACTTC. Translating it yields CSVALSTSGSYEQYF.

This clone was seen a few times. V and J are TRBV30 and TRBJ1-1; TRBD1 matches 7 bases. The CDR3 consists of 14 residues. The V and J ends lost 0 bases and 6 bases, in that order; junction bases with no gene match: 7. Germline V gene data show CDR1 as GTSNPN and CDR2 as SVGIG (reference sequence). Written as DNA, the CDR3 is TGTGCCTGGAGTGTCACATCAGGGGGGGCTGAAGCTTTCTTT. Residues: CAWSVTSGGAEAFF.

J is TRBJ2-3 and V is TRBV5-4, with 7 bases lining up with TRBD1. The CDR3 is 15 residues long. J lost 2 bases, V lost 4 bases, and 7 bases had no gene match. CDR1 and CDR2 from the germline V gene are SGHNT and YYREEE (reference sequence). Here the CDR3 reads CASSTGQANTDTQYF. The CDR3, as DNA: TGTGCCAGCAGCACCGGACAGGCCAACACAGATACGCAGTATTTT.

The chain joins TRBV11-2 to TRBJ2-1; TRBD2 matches 12 bases. The trim removed 5 bases at V and 6 bases at J, leaving 5 bases unmatched. CDR3 length equals 15 residues. Germline V gives CDR1 SGHAT, CDR2 FQNNGV. As DNA, the CDR3 is TGTGCCAGCAGCCCCAGACTAGCGGGAGCCAATGAGCAGTTCTTC. Protein: CASSPRLAGANEQFF.

In regard to this clone: Other DNA variants within this sample encode the same CDR3. CDR3 loop: CSVERGTDTQYF. DNA for the CDR3: TGCAGCGTTGAGAGGGGCACAGATACGCAGTATTTT. The J gene is TRBJ2-3, the V gene TRBV29-1; D might be TRBD2 (5 bases). Trimming took off 3 bases at V and 1 base at J, with 5 bases between the two ends. Germline CDR1 SQVTM, CDR2 ANQGSEA. CDR3 length: 12 amino acids.

The chain combines TRBV30 with TRBJ1-1; D is uncertain. Germline CDR1 reads GTSNPN; CDR2 reads SVGIG (reference sequence). Trimming cost V 5 bases and J 3 bases, with 4 bases left between them. This CDR3 is built from 10 residues. The CDR3 DNA follows: TGTGCCTGGGGGCACACTGAAGCTTTCTTT. Its translation: CAWGHTEAFF.

V gene TRBV9 combines with J gene TRBJ2-5, with D possibly TRBD2 on 5 matching bases. This CDR3 contains 14 residues. Germline CDR1 reads SGDLS; CDR2 reads YYNGEE. Trimming removed 5 bases at V and 4 bases at J, with 15 bases between. CDR3 DNA sequence: TGTGCCAGCAGTACTACGTCCCGGGGAGAGACCCAGTACTTC. Protein product: CASSTTSRGETQYF.